This T cell receptor beta chain was captured in a study of radiotherapy plus CTLA-4 blockade in lung cancer. At the level of the study: Objective response rate was more than 15%; disease control rate, 25% to 35%. General study points: Reported findings show early blood T cell clone dynamics, with interferon-beta, best predicted response. Clones of tumor-derived TCRs expanded in blood after radiotherapy plus ipilimumab.

Chemo-refractory metastatic non-small-cell lung cancer patients received focal radiation with ipilimumab CTLA-4 blockade. Trimming took off 2 bases at V and 2 bases at J, with 7 bases between the two ends. The length of the CDR3 is 14 residues. The germline gives CDR1 KGHSY, CDR2 FQNENV. The table came from immunoSEQ multiplex PCR; TCRdb's copy has only in-frame clones and leaves some out. Among 35,000 to 40,000 clones listed, approximately 85% were seen once. As concerns this clone: Its antigen is currently unknown.

The V call is TRBV16, the J call TRBJ1-5; no firm D call. Sequences were derived from peripheral blood, sampled from a patient treated with radiotherapy plus ipilimumab. This sequence originates from a human donor with non-small cell lung cancer who had stable disease on radiotherapy plus ipilimumab. The CDR3 sequence: CASSQGRGNQPQHF. CDR3 in DNA: TGTGCCAGCAGCCAAGGGAGGGGCAATCAGCCCCAGCATTTT.